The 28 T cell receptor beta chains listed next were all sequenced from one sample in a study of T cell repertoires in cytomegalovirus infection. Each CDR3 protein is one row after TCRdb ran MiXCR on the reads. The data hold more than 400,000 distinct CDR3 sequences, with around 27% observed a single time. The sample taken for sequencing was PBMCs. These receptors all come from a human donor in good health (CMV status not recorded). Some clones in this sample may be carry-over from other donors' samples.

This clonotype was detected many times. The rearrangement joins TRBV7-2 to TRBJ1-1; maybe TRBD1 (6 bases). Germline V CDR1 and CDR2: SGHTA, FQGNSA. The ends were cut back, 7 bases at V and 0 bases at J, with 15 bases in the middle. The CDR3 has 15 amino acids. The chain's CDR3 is CASTPHQGMNTEAFF. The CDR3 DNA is TGTGCCAGCACCCCACACCAGGGGATGAACACTGAAGCTTTCTTT.

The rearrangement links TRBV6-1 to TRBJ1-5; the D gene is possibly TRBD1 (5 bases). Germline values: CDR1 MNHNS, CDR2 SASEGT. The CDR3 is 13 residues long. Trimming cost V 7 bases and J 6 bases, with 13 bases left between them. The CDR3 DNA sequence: TGTGCCAGCAAGGCCAGGGCTGCTCAGCCCCAGCATTTT. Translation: CASKARAAQPQHF.

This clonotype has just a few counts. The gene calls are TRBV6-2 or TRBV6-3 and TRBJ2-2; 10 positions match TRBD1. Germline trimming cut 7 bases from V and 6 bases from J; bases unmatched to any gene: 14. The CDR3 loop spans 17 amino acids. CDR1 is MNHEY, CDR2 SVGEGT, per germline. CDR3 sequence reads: CASTSPPGQGLSGELFF. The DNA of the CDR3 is TGTGCCAGCACCTCCCCCCCGGGACAGGGGCTGTCCGGGGAGCTGTTTTTT.

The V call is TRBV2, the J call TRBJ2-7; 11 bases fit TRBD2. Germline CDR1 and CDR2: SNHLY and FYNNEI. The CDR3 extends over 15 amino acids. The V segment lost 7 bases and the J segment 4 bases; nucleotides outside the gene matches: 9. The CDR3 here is CASKTSGKSPYEQYV. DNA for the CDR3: TGTGCCAGCAAGACTAGCGGGAAGTCCCCTTACGAGCAGTACGTC.

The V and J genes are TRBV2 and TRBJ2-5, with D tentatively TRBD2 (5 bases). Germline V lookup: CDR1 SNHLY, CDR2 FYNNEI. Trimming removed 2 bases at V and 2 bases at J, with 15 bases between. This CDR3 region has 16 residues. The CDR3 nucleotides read TGTGCCAGCAGTGAACCGGATGGGCGGAGGCAAGAGACCCAGTACTTC. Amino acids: CASSEPDGRRQETQYF.

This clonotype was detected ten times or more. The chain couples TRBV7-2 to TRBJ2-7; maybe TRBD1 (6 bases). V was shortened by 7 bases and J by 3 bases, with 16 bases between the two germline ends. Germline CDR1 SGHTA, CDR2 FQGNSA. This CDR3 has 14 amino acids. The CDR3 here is CASNLRDIVYEQYF. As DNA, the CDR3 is TGTGCCAGCAACCTCCGGGACATAGTCTACGAGCAGTACTTC.

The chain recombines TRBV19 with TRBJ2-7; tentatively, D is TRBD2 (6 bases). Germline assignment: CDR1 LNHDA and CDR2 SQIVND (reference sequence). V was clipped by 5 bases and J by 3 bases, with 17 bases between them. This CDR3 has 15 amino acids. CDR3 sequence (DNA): TGTGCCAGTAGTCCTGGGGATAGCGGAGTCTACGAGCAGTACGTC. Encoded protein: CASSPGDSGVYEQYV.

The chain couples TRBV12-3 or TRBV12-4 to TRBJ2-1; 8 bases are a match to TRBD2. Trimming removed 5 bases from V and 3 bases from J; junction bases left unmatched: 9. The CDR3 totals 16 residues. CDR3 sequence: CASSNSGTRHYNEQFF. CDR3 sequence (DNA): TGTGCCAGCAGTAATAGCGGGACACGACACTACAATGAGCAGTTCTTC.

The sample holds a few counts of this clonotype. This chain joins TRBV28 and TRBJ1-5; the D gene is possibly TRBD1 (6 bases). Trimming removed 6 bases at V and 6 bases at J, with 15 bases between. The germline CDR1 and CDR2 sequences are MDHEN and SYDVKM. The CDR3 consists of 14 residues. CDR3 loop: CASSPGGEGQPQHF. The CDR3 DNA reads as TGTGCCAGCAGCCCTGGGGGCGAGGGTCAGCCCCAGCATTTT.

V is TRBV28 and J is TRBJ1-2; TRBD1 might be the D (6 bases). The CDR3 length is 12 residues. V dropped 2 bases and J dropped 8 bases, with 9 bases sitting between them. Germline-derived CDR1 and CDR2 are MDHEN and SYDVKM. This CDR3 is CASSLRQAGYTF. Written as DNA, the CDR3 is TGTGCCAGCAGTTTACGACAGGCGGGCTACACCTTC.

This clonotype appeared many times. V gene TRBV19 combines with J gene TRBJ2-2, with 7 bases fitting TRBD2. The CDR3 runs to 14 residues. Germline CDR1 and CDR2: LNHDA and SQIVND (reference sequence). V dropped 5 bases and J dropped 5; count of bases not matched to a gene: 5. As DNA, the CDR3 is TGTGCCAGTAGTTTTCCGGGAGGTACCGGGGAGCTGTTTTTT. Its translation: CASSFPGGTGELFF.

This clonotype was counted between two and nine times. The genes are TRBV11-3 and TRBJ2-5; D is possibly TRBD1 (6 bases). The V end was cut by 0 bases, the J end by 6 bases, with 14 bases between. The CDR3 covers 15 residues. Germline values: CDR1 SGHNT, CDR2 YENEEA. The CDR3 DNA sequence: TGTGCCAGCAGCTTAGAGTCACAGGGACCTCAGACCCAGTACTTC. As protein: CASSLESQGPQTQYF.

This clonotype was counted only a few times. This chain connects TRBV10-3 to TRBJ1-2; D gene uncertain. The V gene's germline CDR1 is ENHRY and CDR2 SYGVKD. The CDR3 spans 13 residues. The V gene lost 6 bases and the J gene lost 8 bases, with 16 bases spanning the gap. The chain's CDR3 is CAIRQTSAFGYTF. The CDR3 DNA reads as TGTGCCATCAGACAAACATCGGCTTTCGGCTACACCTTC.

The CDR3 protein is CASSLESEVFTDTQYF. Here the CDR3 DNA reads TGCGCCAGCAGCTTGGAGAGCGAAGTTTTCACAGATACGCAGTATTTT. The chain links TRBV5-1 to TRBJ2-3, with D uncertain. Trimming took 0 bases from V and 2 from J, leaving 13 bases between them. The CDR3 totals 16 residues. Germline V gene lookup returns CDR1 SGHRS and CDR2 YFSETQ.

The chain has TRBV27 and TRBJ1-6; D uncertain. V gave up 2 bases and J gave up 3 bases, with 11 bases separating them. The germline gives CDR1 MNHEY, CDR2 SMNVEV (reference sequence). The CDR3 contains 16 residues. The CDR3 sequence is CASSLRERSYNSPLHF. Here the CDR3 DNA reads TGTGCCAGCAGTTTAAGGGAGCGTAGCTATAATTCACCCCTCCACTTT.

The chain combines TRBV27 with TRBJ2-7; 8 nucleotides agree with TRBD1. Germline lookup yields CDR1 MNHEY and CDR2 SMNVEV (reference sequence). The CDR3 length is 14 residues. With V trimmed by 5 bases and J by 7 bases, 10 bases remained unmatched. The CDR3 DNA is TGTGCCAGCAGTCCTGGTGACAGGGGAGGAGAGCAGTACTTC. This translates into CASSPGDRGGEQYF.

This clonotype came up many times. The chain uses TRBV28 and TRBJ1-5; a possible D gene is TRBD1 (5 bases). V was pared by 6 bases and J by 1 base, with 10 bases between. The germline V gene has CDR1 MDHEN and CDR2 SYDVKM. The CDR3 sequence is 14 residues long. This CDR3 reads CASSLWGSNQPQHF. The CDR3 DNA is TGTGCCAGCAGCCTCTGGGGGAGCAATCAGCCCCAGCATTTT.

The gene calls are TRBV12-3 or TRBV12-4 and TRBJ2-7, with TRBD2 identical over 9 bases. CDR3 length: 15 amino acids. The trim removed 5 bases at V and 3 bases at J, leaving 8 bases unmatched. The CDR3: CASSRQGLALYEQYF. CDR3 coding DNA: TGTGCCAGCAGTCGCCAGGGACTAGCTCTCTACGAGCAGTACTTC.

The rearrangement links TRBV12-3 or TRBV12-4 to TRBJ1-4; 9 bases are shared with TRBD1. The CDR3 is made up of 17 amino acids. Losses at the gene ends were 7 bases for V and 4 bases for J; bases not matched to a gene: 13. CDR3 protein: CASKPGQGIPGNEKLFF. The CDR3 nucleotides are TGTGCCAGCAAACCTGGACAGGGGATCCCGGGTAATGAAAAACTGTTTTTT.

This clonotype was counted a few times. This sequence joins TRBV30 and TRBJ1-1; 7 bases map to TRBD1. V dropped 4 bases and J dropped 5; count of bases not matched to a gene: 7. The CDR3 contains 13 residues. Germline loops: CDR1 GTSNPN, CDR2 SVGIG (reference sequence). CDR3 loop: CAWTRGGGTEAFF. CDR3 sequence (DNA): TGTGCCTGGACCCGAGGGGGCGGAACTGAAGCTTTCTTT.

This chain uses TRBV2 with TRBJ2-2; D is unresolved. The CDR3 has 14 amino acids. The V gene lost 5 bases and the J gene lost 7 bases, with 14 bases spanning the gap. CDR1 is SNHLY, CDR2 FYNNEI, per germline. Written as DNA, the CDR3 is TGTGCCAGCAGTATAACGGGCGGACGCGGGGAGCTGTTTTTT. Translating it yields CASSITGGRGELFF.

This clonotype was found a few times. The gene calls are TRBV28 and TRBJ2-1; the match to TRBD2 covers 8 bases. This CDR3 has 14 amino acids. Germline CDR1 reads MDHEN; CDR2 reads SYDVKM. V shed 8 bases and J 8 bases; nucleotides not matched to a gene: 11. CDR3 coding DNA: TGTGCCAGCGAAAGCGGGAGTAAGTTCGATGAGCAGTTCTTC. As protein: CASESGSKFDEQFF. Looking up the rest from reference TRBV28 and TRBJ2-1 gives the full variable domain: DVKVTQSSRYLVKRTGEKVFLECVQDMDHENMFWYRQDPGLGLRLIYFSYDVKMKEKGDIPEGYSVSREKKERFSLILESASTNQTSMYLCASESGSKFDEQFFGPGTRLTVL.

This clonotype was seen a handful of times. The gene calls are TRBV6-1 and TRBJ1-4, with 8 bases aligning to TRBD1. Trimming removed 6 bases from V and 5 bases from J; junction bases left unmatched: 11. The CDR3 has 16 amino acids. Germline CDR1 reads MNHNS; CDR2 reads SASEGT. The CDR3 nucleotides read TGTGCCAGCAGCCGCACAAAGGGACAGGCCAATGAAAAACTGTTTTTT. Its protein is CASSRTKGQANEKLFF.

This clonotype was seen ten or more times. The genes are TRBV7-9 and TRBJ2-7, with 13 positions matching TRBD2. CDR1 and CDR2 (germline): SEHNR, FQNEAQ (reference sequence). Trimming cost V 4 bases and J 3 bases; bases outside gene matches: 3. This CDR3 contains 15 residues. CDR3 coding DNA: TGTGCCAGCAGCTCCTGGACTAGCGGGAGCTACGAGCAGTACGTC. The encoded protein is CASSSWTSGSYEQYV.

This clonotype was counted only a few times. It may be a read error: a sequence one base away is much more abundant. The CDR3 spells CASSRDTYTEAFF. The CDR3 nucleotides are TGTGCCAGCAGCCGGGACACCTACACTGAAGCTTTCTTT. The chain combines TRBV27 with TRBJ1-1, with a tentative D call TRBD1 (6 bases). The CDR3 is made up of 13 amino acids. The V end was cut by 6 bases, the J end by 3 bases, with 11 bases between. From germline, CDR1 is MNHEY and CDR2 SMNVEV (reference sequence).

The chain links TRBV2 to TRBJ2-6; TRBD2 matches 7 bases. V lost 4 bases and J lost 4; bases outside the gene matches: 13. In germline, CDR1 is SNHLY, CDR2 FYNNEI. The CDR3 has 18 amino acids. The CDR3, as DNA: TGTGCCAGCAGTGGTCGGGCTAGCGGTCGCACCGGGGCCAACGTCCTGACTTTC. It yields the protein CASSGRASGRTGANVLTF.

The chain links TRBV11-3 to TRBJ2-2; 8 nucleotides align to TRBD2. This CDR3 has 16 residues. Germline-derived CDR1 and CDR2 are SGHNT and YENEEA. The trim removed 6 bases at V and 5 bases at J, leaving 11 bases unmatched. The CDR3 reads CASSRAGEEVTGELFF. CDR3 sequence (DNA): TGTGCCAGCAGTCGAGCGGGAGAGGAGGTTACCGGGGAGCTGTTTTTT. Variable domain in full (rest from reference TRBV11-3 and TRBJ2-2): EAGVVQSPRYKIIEKKQPVAFWCNPISGHNTLYWYLQNLGQGPELLIRYENEEAVDDSQLPKDRFSAERLKGVDSTLKIQPAELGDSAVYLCASSRAGEEVTGELFFGEGSRLTVL.

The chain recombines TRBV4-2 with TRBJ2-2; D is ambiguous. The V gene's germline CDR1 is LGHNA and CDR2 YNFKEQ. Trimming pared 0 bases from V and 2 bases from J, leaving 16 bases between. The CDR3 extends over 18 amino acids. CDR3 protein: CASSQEDMRELNTGELFF. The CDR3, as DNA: TGTGCCAGCAGCCAAGAGGATATGCGAGAGCTAAACACCGGGGAGCTGTTTTTT.